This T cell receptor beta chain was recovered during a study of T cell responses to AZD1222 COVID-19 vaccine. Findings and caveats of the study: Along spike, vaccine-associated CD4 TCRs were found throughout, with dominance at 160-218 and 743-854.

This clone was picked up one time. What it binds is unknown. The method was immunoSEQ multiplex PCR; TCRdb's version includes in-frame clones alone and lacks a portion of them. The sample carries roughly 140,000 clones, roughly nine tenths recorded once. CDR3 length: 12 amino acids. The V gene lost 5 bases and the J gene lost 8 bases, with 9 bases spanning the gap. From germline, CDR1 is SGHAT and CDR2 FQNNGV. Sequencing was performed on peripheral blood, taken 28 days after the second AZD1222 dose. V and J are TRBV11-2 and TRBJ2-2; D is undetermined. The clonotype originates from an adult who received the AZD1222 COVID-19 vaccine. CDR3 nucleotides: TGTGCCAGCAGCCGGACCGGGGGGGAGCTGTTTTTT. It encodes CASSRTGGELFF.